A selection of T cell receptor beta chains follows, all from one sample in a study of Ad26.COV2.S vaccination and SARS-CoV-2 variants. Profiling relied on immunoSEQ multiplex PCR, and the TCRdb table lists in-frame clones only, not all of them. Among 290,000 or so clones listed, 70% to 90% were seen once. The sample here was peripheral blood, taken in a trial of Ad26.COV2.S vaccine versus placebo. These receptors all come from a person aged 18-60 years who received the Ad26.COV2.S COVID-19 vaccine or a placebo. The CDR3 runs from the conserved cysteine through the conserved F or W. D genes are given only for firm matches. The size field is filled for only some rows; it gives once, few, many or a size class.

TGTGCCATCAGTATAACCCCCGCTTCGGGGCGAGATACGCAGTATTTT | CAISITPASGRDTQYF | . | TRBV10-3 | . | TRBJ2-3
TGTGCCAGCAGCTTAGCGGCGACCCGGGGCCACGAGCAGTACTTC | CASSLAATRGHEQYF | . | TRBV7-2 | once | TRBJ2-7
TGTGCCAGCAGCTCCCAAGGAGGGGGCGGTTTCACCGGGGAGCTGTTTTTT | CASSSQGGGGFTGELFF | . | TRBV7-2 | . | TRBJ2-2
TGTGCCAGCAGCCCCCCCGCGGGTCAGCAGTTCTTC | CASSPPAGQQFF | . | TRBV9 | once | TRBJ2-1
TGCGCCAGCAGATCCCTCGGGACAAGCATCTACGAGCAGTACTTC | CASRSLGTSIYEQYF | . | TRBV10-2 | . | TRBJ2-7
TGTGCCAGCAGCTCGAGCCAGAGGGACAGGGGGACCCAAGAGACCCAGTACTTC | CASSSSQRDRGTQETQYF | TRBD1 | TRBV28 | . | TRBJ2-5
TGTGCCAGCAGTGAAGCACGTCAGCCCCAGCATTTT | CASSEARQPQHF | . | TRBV2 | few | TRBJ1-5
TGTGCCAGCAGTTTAGGAGGCTCGGACAAATATGGCTACACCTTC | CASSLGGSDKYGYTF | . | TRBV28 | . | TRBJ1-2
TGTGCCAGCAGCCCGGCCGGGACTAACTACGAGCAGTACTTC | CASSPAGTNYEQYF | TRBD2 | TRBV3-1/TRBV3-2 | . | TRBJ2-7
TGCAGCGCGTCCACCGGGACGAGTCAGCCCCAGCATTTT | CSASTGTSQPQHF | . | TRBV29-1 | . | TRBJ1-5
TGCAGTGCTAGTCGGTTGGGTACTGGAAACACCATATATTTT | CSASRLGTGNTIYF | . | TRBV20-1 | . | TRBJ1-3
TGTGCCAGCAGCCACAGTCTAGCGGGTCCTTCCTACAATGAGCAGTTCTTC | CASSHSLAGPSYNEQFF | TRBD2 | TRBV5-8 | . | TRBJ2-1
TGTGCCAGCAGCCAGGGACAGCAGAACACTGAAGCTTTCTTT | CASSQGQQNTEAFF | TRBD1 | TRBV7-9 | . | TRBJ1-1
TGTGCCAGCAGTGAATCCTGGGGTGGCGAAAGCAATCAGCCCCAGCATTTT | CASSESWGGESNQPQHF | . | TRBV6-1 | . | TRBJ1-5
TGCAGAGAATCCCGTGGGCCGGACTACACCTTC | CRESRGPDYTF | . | TRBV29-1 | . | TRBJ1-2
TGTGCCATCAGTGGAGGACAGGGGACCTACGAGCAGTACTTC | CAISGGQGTYEQYF | TRBD1 | TRBV10-3 | . | TRBJ2-7
TGTGCCAGCAGCTTTGCGGCTAGAGGGGAGACCCAGTACTTC | CASSFAARGETQYF | . | TRBV5-4 | . | TRBJ2-5
TGTGCCAGCAGCCCCTCTAGCGGGGGGACTAGAGAGACCCAGTACTTC | CASSPSSGGTRETQYF | TRBD2 | TRBV27 | . | TRBJ2-5
TGTGCCACCAGTGAAGGTAGCGGTCAAGAGACCCAGTACTTC | CATSEGSGQETQYF | . | TRBV24-1 | . | TRBJ2-5